The TCR beta chain described here comes from a study of T cell repertoires in cytomegalovirus infection. Turning to the study itself: Well-studied HLA-B-restricted CMV epitopes were used in the study alongside recently identified HLA-C-restricted ones. Study-wide points: Accumulated public TCR beta family frequency recognized individuals carrying CMV together with the relevant HLA.

TCRdb processed the reads anew with MiXCR; each CDR3 protein has one entry. The data hold about 24,000 distinct CDR3 sequences, with approximately 24% observed a single time. With respect to this clonotype: Its antigen is as yet unknown.

Between the trimmed V and J ends, which lost 4 bases and 5 bases, there was a span of 9 bases. This CDR3 contains 13 residues. Looked up from germline, CDR1 is SGHNT and CDR2 is YYREEE (reference sequence). The chain links TRBV5-4 to TRBJ2-2, with D uncertain. This receptor was taken from a human donor in good health (CMV status not recorded). Some clones in this sample may be carry-over from other donors' samples. The material sequenced was CD8+ T cells from cultured PBMCs, taken from culture after CMV antigen stimulation. CDR3 bases: TGTGCCAGCAGCGTCTTGGGTACCGGGGAGCTGTTTTTT. This codes for CASSVLGTGELFF.